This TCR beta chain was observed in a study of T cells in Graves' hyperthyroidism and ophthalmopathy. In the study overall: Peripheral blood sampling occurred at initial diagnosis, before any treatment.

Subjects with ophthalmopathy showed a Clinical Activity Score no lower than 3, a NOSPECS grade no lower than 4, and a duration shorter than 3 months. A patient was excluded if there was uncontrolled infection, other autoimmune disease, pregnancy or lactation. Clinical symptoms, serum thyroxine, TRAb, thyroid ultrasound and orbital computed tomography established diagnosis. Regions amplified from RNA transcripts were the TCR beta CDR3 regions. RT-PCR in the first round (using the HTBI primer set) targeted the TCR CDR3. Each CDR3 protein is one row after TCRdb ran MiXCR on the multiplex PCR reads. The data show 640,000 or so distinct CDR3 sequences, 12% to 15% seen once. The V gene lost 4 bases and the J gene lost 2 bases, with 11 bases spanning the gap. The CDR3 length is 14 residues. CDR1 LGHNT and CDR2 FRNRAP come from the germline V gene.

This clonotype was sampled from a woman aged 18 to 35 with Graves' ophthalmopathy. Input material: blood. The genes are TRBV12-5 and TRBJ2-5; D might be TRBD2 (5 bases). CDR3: CASGSGVIQETQYF. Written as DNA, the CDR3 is TGTGCTAGTGGTTCCGGGGTAATACAAGAGACCCAGTACTTC.